The 12 T cell receptor beta chains reported below all come from one sample, sequenced in a study of blood T cell repertoires in COVID-19. Profiled with immunoSEQ multiplex PCR; TCRdb holds only in-frame clones, not every one. The sample holds 200,000 to 300,000 clones, approximately 90% seen once. The sample taken for sequencing was PBMCs or T cells enriched from blood (not recorded which). These receptors originate from a woman aged 25-40 years who had recovered from COVID-19.

The chain joins TRBV6-2 or TRBV6-3 to TRBJ1-2; D not certain. Germline loops: CDR1 MNHEY, CDR2 SVGEGT. V gave up 2 bases and J gave up 8 bases, with 6 bases separating them. CDR3 length equals 11 residues. As DNA, the CDR3 is TGTGCCAGCAGTTACGAGGGCGGCTACACCTTC. Translating it yields CASSYEGGYTF.

This sequence joins TRBV6-5 and TRBJ2-1; D gene unclear. The CDR3 is 14 amino acids. The germline CDR1 and CDR2 sequences are MNHEY and SVGAGI. Trimming left V 0 bases short and J 9 bases short, with 12 bases between. CDR3: CASSYSPGGLEQFF. The DNA of the CDR3 is TGTGCCAGCAGTTACTCGCCAGGTGGGCTTGAGCAGTTCTTC.

This clone was seen a handful of times. The chain links TRBV6-5 to TRBJ1-1; 8 bases map to TRBD1. Germline CDR1 is MNHEY and CDR2 is SVGAGI. The CDR3 sequence is 13 residues long. J gave up 11 bases and V 9 bases, and 14 bases lay outside the gene matches. The CDR3, as DNA: TGTGCCAGTGCCCGTGGGCAGGGGGCTTGGGCTTTCTTT. Translated, it gives CASARGQGAWAFF.

The V call is TRBV7-9, the J call TRBJ1-1; no clear D gene. From germline, CDR1 is SEHNR and CDR2 FQNEAQ (reference sequence). The CDR3 runs 13 residues. V lost 0 bases and J lost 8, with 10 bases in between. The CDR3 nucleotides read TGTGCCAGCAGCTTAGCCGAGCCTTCCGAAGCTTTCTTT. It translates to CASSLAEPSEAFF.

This chain connects TRBV30 to TRBJ2-1, with 9 bases identical to TRBD1. The junction had 6 bases not matched to a gene; V was cut back by 0 bases and J by 3 bases. The germline gives CDR1 GTSNPN, CDR2 SVGIG (reference sequence). This CDR3 is 16 amino acids long. CDR3 protein: CAWSVRGTGLYNEQFF. CDR3 nucleotide sequence: TGTGCCTGGAGTGTCCGGGGGACAGGGCTCTACAATGAGCAGTTCTTC.

The table lists this clone with a count of one. This chain uses TRBV27 with TRBJ1-1; D is uncertain. Looked up from germline, CDR1 is MNHEY and CDR2 is SMNVEV (reference sequence). There are 11 residues in the CDR3. V lost 7 bases and J lost 4, with 7 bases in between. The CDR3 region has the DNA TGTGCCAGCACATCGAGCACTGAAGCTTTCTTT. Translating it yields CASTSSTEAFF.

This clone has only one observation. The V gene is TRBV7-6, the J gene TRBJ2-1; 8 bases agree with TRBD2. The CDR3 has 15 amino acids. Looked up from germline, CDR1 is SGHVS and CDR2 is FNYEAQ. Trimming cost V 6 bases and J 5 bases; bases outside gene matches: 9. The chain's CDR3 is CASSRRTSSDNEQFF. The DNA for the CDR3 is TGTGCCAGCAGTCGGAGGACTAGCAGTGACAATGAGCAGTTCTTC.

This clone was seen just once. The DNA of the CDR3 is TGTGCCAGCAGCCAAGATAGGGCAGGGGGTGGAAACACCATATATTTT. The encoded protein is CASSQDRAGGGNTIYF. The V call is TRBV4-2, the J call TRBJ1-3; TRBD1 matches at 7 bases. CDR1 LGHNA and CDR2 YNFKEQ come from the germline V gene. Trimming took 0 bases from V and 3 from J; bases not matched to a gene: 5. This CDR3 comprises 16 residues.

This clone was seen only a few times. This sequence joins TRBV6-4 and TRBJ1-5, with unresolved D. The CDR3 extends over 13 amino acids. The V gene's germline CDR1 is MRHNA and CDR2 SNTAGT. V was clipped by 6 bases and J by 4 bases, with 10 bases between them. Here the CDR3 reads CASSQDSNQPQHF. The DNA of the CDR3 is TGTGCCAGCAGCCAAGACTCAAATCAGCCCCAGCATTTT.

The chain joins TRBV28 to TRBJ2-3, with TRBD2 as a possible D gene (6 bases). The CDR3 is 14 amino acids. From germline, CDR1 is MDHEN and CDR2 SYDVKM. Trimming removed 5 bases from V and 1 base from J, with 10 bases in between. The CDR3 DNA sequence: TGTGCCAGCAGTAGCGGGTCCGGCACAGATACGCAGTATTTT. It specifies CASSSGSGTDTQYF.

The chain combines TRBV18 with TRBJ1-2; D is unresolved. V shed 3 bases and J shed 5 bases, with 10 bases lying between them. The CDR3 covers 13 residues. The germline gives CDR1 KGHSH, CDR2 LQKENI. The CDR3 DNA follows: TGTGCCAGCTCACCCTCAGGCCCTTATGGCTACACCTTC. It encodes CASSPSGPYGYTF.

The V gene is TRBV9, the J gene TRBJ1-3; D is ambiguous. The CDR3 loop spans 16 amino acids. With 1 base removed from V and 0 bases from J, the gap between germline ends came to 11 bases. CDR1 and CDR2 (germline): SGDLS, YYNGEE. CDR3 region: CASSVRWEGSGNTIYF. The CDR3 nucleotides are TGTGCCAGCAGCGTACGGTGGGAGGGCTCTGGAAACACCATATATTTT.